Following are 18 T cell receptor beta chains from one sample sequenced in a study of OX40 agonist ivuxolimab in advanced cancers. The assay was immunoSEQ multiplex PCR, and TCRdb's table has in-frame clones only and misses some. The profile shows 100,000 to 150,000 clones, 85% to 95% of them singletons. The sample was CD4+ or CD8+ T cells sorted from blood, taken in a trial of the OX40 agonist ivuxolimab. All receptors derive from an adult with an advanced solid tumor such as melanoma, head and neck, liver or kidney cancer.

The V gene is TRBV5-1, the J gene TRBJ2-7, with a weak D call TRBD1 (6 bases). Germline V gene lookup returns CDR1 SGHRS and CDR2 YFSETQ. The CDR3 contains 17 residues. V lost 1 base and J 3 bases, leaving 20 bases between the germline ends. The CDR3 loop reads CASSLSGRGQGNYEQYF. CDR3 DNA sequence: TGCGCCAGCAGCTTGTCCGGCAGGGGTCAGGGAAACTACGAGCAGTACTTC.

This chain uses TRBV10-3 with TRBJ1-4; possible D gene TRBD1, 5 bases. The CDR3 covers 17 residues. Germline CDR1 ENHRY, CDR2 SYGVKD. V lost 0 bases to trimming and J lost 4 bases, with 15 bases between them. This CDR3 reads CAISESVTGWINEKLFF. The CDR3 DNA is TGTGCCATCAGTGAGTCGGTAACAGGCTGGATTAATGAAAAACTGTTTTTT.

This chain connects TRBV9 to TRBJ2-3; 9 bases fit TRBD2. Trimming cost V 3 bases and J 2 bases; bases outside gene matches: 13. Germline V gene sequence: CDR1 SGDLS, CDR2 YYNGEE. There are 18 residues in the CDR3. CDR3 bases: TGTGCCAGCAGCGCTCCCTTAGCGGGAGAAGGCTACACAGATACGCAGTATTTT. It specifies CASSAPLAGEGYTDTQYF.

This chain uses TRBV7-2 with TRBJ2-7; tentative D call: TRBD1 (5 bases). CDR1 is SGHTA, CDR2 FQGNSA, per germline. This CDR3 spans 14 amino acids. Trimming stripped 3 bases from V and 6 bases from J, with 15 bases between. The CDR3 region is CASSLKGWPGEQYF. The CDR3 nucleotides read TGTGCCAGCAGCTTGAAGGGGTGGCCGGGCGAGCAGTACTTC.

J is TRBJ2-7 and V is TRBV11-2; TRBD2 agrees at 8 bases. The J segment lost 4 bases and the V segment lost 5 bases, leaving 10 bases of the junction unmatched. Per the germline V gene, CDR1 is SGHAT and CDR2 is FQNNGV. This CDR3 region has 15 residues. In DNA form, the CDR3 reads TGTGCCAGCAGCCCATGGGCGGGAGGCGGTTACGAGCAGTACTTC. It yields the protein CASSPWAGGGYEQYF. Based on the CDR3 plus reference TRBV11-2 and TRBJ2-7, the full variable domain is EAGVAQSPRYKIIEKRQSVAFWCNPISGHATLYWYQQILGQGPKLLIQFQNNGVVDDSQLPKDRFSAERLKGVDSTLKIQPAKLEDSAVYLCASSPWAGGGYEQYFGPGTRLTVT.

CDR3 loop: CSVEGSETQYF. DNA for the CDR3: TGCAGCGTTGAAGGGTCAGAGACCCAGTACTTC. V usage is TRBV29-1 and J usage is TRBJ2-5; no reliable D call. Trimming left V 1 base short and J 4 bases short, with 4 bases between. Germline CDR1 SQVTM, CDR2 ANQGSEA. This CDR3 contains 11 residues.

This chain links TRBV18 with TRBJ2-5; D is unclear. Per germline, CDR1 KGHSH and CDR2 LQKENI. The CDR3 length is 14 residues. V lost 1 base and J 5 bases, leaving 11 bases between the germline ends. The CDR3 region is CASSPQGNRETQYF. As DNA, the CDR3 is TGTGCCAGCTCACCACAGGGAAATAGGGAGACCCAGTACTTC.

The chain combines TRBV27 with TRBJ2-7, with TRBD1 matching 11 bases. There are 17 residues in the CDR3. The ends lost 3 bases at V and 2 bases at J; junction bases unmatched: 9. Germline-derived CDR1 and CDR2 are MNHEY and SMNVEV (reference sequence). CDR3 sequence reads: CASSLGDPGQGAYEQYF. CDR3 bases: TGTGCCAGCAGTTTGGGGGATCCGGGACAGGGGGCCTACGAGCAGTACTTC.

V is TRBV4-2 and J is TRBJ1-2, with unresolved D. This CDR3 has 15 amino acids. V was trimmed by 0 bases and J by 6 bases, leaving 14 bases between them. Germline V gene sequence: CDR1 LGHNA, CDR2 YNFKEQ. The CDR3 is CASSQDRGDLDGYTF. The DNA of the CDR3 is TGTGCCAGCAGCCAAGATCGTGGGGATCTCGATGGCTACACCTTC.

Written as DNA, the CDR3 is TGTGCCAGCAGCTCCCCCGGGGGGAAATCCCCAGGTACGCAGTATTTT. The encoded protein is CASSSPGGKSPGTQYF. The chain recombines TRBV7-2 with TRBJ2-3; 7 nucleotides agree with TRBD2. V lost 4 bases and J lost 8; bases outside the gene matches: 15. CDR3 length: 16 amino acids. The germline gives CDR1 SGHTA, CDR2 FQGNSA.

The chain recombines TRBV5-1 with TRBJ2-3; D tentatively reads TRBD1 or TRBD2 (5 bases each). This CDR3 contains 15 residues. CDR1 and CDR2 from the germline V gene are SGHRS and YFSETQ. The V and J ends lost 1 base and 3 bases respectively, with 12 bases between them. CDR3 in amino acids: CASSLRGDLTDTQYF. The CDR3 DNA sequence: TGCGCCAGCAGCTTGAGAGGGGATTTAACAGATACGCAGTATTTT.

The CDR3 spells CASSLSLSGASYEQYF. The CDR3, as DNA: TGCGCCAGCAGCTTGTCTCTGTCGGGGGCATCCTACGAGCAGTACTTC. The chain carries TRBV5-1 and TRBJ2-7; D may be TRBD1 or TRBD2 (6 bases each). Trimming pared 1 base from V and 1 base from J, leaving 15 bases between. In germline, CDR1 is SGHRS, CDR2 YFSETQ. The CDR3 covers 16 residues.

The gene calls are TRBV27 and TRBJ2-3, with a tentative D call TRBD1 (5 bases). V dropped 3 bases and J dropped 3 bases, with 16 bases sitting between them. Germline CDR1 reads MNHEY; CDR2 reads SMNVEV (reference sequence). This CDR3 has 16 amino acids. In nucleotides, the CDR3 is TGTGCCAGCAGTTTCAACCCGAGACAGAGGACAGATACGCAGTATTTT. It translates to CASSFNPRQRTDTQYF.

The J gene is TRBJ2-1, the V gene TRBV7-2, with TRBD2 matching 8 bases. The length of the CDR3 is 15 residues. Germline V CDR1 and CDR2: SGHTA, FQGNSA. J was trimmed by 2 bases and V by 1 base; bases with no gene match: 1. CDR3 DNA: TGTGCCAGCAGCTTAGGACTAGCGACCTACAATGAGCAGTTCTTC. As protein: CASSLGLATYNEQFF.

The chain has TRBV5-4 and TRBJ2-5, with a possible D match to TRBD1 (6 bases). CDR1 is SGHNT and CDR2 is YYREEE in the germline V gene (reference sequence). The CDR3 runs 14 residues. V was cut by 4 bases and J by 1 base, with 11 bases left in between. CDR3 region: CASSLDSFQETQYF. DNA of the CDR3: TGTGCCAGCAGCCTGGACAGTTTCCAAGAGACCCAGTACTTC.

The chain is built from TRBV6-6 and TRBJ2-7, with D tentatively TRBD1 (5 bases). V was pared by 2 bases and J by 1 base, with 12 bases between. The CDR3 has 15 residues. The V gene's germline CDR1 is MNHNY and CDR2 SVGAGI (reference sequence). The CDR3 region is CASSYDSLPSYEQYF. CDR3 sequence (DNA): TGTGCCAGCAGTTACGACAGCTTGCCATCCTACGAGCAGTACTTC.

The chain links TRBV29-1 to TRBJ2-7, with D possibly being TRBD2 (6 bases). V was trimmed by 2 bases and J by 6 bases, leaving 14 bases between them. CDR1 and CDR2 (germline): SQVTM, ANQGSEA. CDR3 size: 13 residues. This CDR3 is CSVEITGLTEQYF. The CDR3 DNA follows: TGCAGCGTTGAAATAACGGGACTTACCGAGCAGTACTTC.

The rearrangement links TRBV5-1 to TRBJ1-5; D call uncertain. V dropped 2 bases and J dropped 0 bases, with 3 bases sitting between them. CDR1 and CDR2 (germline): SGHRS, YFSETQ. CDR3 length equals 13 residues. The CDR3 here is CASSFSSNQPQHF. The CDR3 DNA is TGCGCCAGCAGCTTTTCTAGCAATCAGCCCCAGCATTTT.